This TCR beta chain was obtained from a study of blood T cell repertoires in COVID-19. Authors' methods: From reference gene primer amplification, estimates of nucleated cell counts were derived. Sequenced by immunoSEQ multiplex PCR; TCRdb stores in-frame clones only, minus some. V and J calls plus clone size are reproduced from that table; the DNA served to infer D and trimming. The sample includes 190,000 or so clones, about 81% of them seen just once. CDR1 MGHDK and CDR2 SYGVNS come from the germline V gene. Trimming cost V 1 base and J 3 bases; bases outside gene matches: 2. The CDR3 spans 15 residues.

Sequencing was performed on PBMCs or T cells enriched from blood (not recorded which). The clonotype was recovered from a man between 40 and 49 years old who had recovered from COVID-19. V gene TRBV25-1 combines with J gene TRBJ1-1, with 10 nucleotides matching TRBD1. The CDR3 loop reads CASSEWGTGDTEAFF. CDR3 sequence (DNA): TGTGCCAGCAGTGAATGGGGGACAGGGGACACTGAAGCTTTCTTT.